Following are 14 T cell receptor beta chains from one sample sequenced in a study of cytomegalovirus exposure and HLA in healthy donors. In the PCR, 60 Vbeta and 13 Jbeta primers were used. The table came from immunoSEQ multiplex PCR; TCRdb's copy has only in-frame clones and leaves some out. The data hold under 150,000 clones, with 65% to 85% observed a single time. The sample comprised PBMCs. The receptor source for this set is a boy younger than 18 in good health and CMV-seronegative.

The chain combines TRBV5-5 with TRBJ1-2, with unresolved D. The CDR3 is 12 residues long. Trimming removed 4 bases from V and 2 bases from J, with 6 bases in between. The germline V gene has CDR1 SGHKS and CDR2 YYEKEE (reference sequence). The CDR3, as DNA: TGTGCCAGCAGCCTCCAGAACTATGGCTACACCTTC. Translated, it gives CASSLQNYGYTF.

With respect to this clone: An end of the junction differs from the germline gene, which may be a read error. The V and J genes are TRBV4-3 and TRBJ2-5, with 9 bases lining up with TRBD1. Germline V gene lookup returns CDR1 LGHNA and CDR2 YSLEER. This CDR3 has 15 amino acids. The DNA for the CDR3 is TGCGCCAGCAGCCAAGATAGGAGGACAGGGGTTCAGTTCCACTTC. Its protein product is CASSQDRRTGVQFHF.

The gene calls are TRBV27 and TRBJ1-1; D gene ambiguous. The germline CDR1 and CDR2 sequences are MNHEY and SMNVEV (reference sequence). The CDR3 is made up of 15 amino acids. The V gene lost 1 base and the J gene lost 1 base, with 10 bases spanning the gap. The chain's CDR3 is CASSLYNSPNTEAFF. In nucleotides, the CDR3 is TGTGCCAGCAGTTTATACAACAGCCCGAACACTGAAGCTTTCTTT.

This clone has a handful of counts. This chain's CDR3 is CASSRQGWDTEAFF. Written as DNA, the CDR3 is TGTGCCAGCAGCCGACAGGGGTGGGACACTGAAGCTTTCTTT. This sequence joins TRBV2 and TRBJ1-1; 8 bases fit TRBD1. Germline loops: CDR1 SNHLY, CDR2 FYNNEI. The CDR3 runs to 14 residues. J gave up 3 bases and V 6 bases, and 6 bases lay outside the gene matches.

The rearrangement uses TRBV9 and TRBJ2-3; D possibly corresponds to TRBD2 (6 bases). Germline V gene lookup returns CDR1 SGDLS and CDR2 YYNGEE. The CDR3 runs to 14 residues. V was cut by 4 bases and J by 2 bases, with 11 bases left in between. The CDR3 reads CASSFSGTTDTQYF. The CDR3 region has the DNA TGTGCCAGCAGCTTTAGCGGAACCACAGATACGCAGTATTTT.

Concerning this clone: This sample also contains other DNA sequences that code for the same CDR3. The chain uses TRBV30 and TRBJ2-7, with 7 nucleotides matching TRBD1. Germline V CDR1 and CDR2: GTSNPN, SVGIG (reference sequence). Trimming cost V 5 bases and J 7 bases; bases outside gene matches: 8. The CDR3 runs 12 residues. As DNA, the CDR3 is TGTGCCTGGGGGACAGTAGTTTATGAGCAGTACTTC. Translating gives CAWGTVVYEQYF.

The V call is TRBV13, the J call TRBJ2-7, with TRBD2 matching 7 bases. There are 16 residues in the CDR3. Trimming at V came to 4 bases and at J to 3 bases, leaving 12 bases not matched to a gene. The germline gives CDR1 PRHDT, CDR2 FYEKMQ (reference sequence). In nucleotides, the CDR3 is TGTGCCAGCAGCTCCGCCGAAGCGGGATTTGACTACGAGCAGTACTTC. Protein product: CASSSAEAGFDYEQYF. The full variable domain, in which reference TRBV13 and TRBJ2-7 provide the parts outside the CDR3, is AAGVIQSPRHLIKEKRETATLKCYPIPRHDTVYWYQQGPGQDPQFLISFYEKMQSDKGSIPDRFSAQQFSDYHSELNMSSLELGDSALYFCASSSAEAGFDYEQYFGPGTRLTVT.

There are a few counts of this clone. The V gene is TRBV6-5, the J gene TRBJ1-1, with TRBD1 as a possible D gene (5 bases). CDR1 MNHEY and CDR2 SVGAGI come from the germline V gene. V was trimmed by 8 bases and J by 12 bases, leaving 22 bases between them. The CDR3 length is 13 residues. CDR3 coding DNA: TGTGCCAGCCAAACCCAACCGCGGGGGGTGTCTTTCTTT. Protein sequence: CASQTQPRGVSFF.

J is TRBJ2-1 and V is TRBV2; 10 bases are a match to TRBD2. The CDR3 loop spans 15 amino acids. V gave up 2 bases and J gave up 2 bases; unmatched junction bases: 0. Per germline, CDR1 SNHLY and CDR2 FYNNEI. The DNA for the CDR3 is TGTGCCAGCAGTGAAAGCGGGAGGGCCTACAATGAGCAGTTCTTC. Encoded protein: CASSESGRAYNEQFF. Drawing the rest from reference TRBV2 and TRBJ2-1, the complete variable domain is EPEVTQTPSHQVTQMGQEVILRCVPISNHLYFYWYRQILGQKVEFLVSFYNNEISEKSEIFDDQFSVERPDGSNFTLKIRSTKLEDSAMYFCASSESGRAYNEQFFGPGTRLTVL.

The V call is TRBV30, the J call TRBJ2-3, with a weak D call TRBD1 (5 bases). Germline lookup yields CDR1 GTSNPN and CDR2 SVGIG (reference sequence). This CDR3 has 15 amino acids. Trimming left V 3 bases short and J 1 base short, with 14 bases between. The CDR3, as DNA: TGTGCCTGGAGAAAAGGGGCCTATCGCACAGATACGCAGTATTTT. Encoded protein: CAWRKGAYRTDTQYF.

The CDR3 spells CASSPSALRGLGSLSYNEQFF. The CDR3 DNA reads TGTGCCAGCAGTCCTTCGGCGTTAAGGGGACTAGGAAGTCTCTCCTACAATGAGCAGTTCTTC. The chain is built from TRBV27 and TRBJ2-1, with 8 bases aligning to TRBD2. V lost 5 bases and J lost 0; bases outside the gene matches: 21. The CDR3 spans 21 residues. Germline lookup yields CDR1 MNHEY and CDR2 SMNVEV (reference sequence).

The CDR3 is CASSGGVQETQYF. CDR3 in DNA: TGTGCCAGCAGTGGGGGCGTCCAAGAGACCCAGTACTTC. This chain uses TRBV2 with TRBJ2-5, with TRBD1 as a possible D gene (5 bases). Between the trimmed V and J ends, which lost 4 bases and 1 base, there was a span of 7 bases. In germline, CDR1 is SNHLY, CDR2 FYNNEI. The length of the CDR3 is 13 residues.

V and J are TRBV27 and TRBJ2-7; 7 bases match TRBD2. The V segment lost 3 bases and the J segment 0 bases; nucleotides outside the gene matches: 2. The CDR3 consists of 14 residues. Germline V gene sequence: CDR1 MNHEY, CDR2 SMNVEV (reference sequence). This CDR3 reads CASSFSGYSYEQYF. The CDR3 DNA sequence: TGTGCCAGCAGTTTTAGCGGGTACTCCTACGAGCAGTACTTC.

This clone has just one count. The chain joins TRBV19 to TRBJ2-5; D gene unclear. V was pared by 3 bases and J by 5 bases, with 7 bases between. The CDR3 loop spans 12 amino acids. Germline CDR1 reads LNHDA; CDR2 reads SQIVND (reference sequence). This chain's CDR3 is CASSMLWETQYF. As DNA, the CDR3 is TGTGCCAGTAGTATGCTATGGGAGACCCAGTACTTC.